Here is one T cell receptor (beta chain) with its context. Germline CDR1 SGDLS, CDR2 YYNGEE. CDR3 length: 16 residues. Trimming stripped 0 bases from V and 0 bases from J, with 12 bases between. This sample is drawn from a study of control samples from healthy donors and cancer patients. Some clones are missing from TCRdb's copy, which holds only in-frame ones; the method was immunoSEQ multiplex PCR. This repertoire shows some 90,000 clones, roughly nine tenths found once; its top ten account for 1.3%. The sequence was obtained from a woman aged 50 to 65 in good health. The gene calls are TRBV9 and TRBJ1-1; D is undetermined. Sequencing input: blood. The CDR3 nucleotides are TGTGCCAGCAGCGTAGCTCCGCATCTCATGAACACTGAAGCTTTCTTT. Its translation: CASSVAPHLMNTEAFF.